This TCR beta chain comes out of a study of T cells in Graves' hyperthyroidism and ophthalmopathy. The TCR beta CDR3 regions underwent amplification using RNA transcripts as the source. The HTBI set primed first-round TCR CDR3 RT-PCR. TCRdb independently ran MiXCR on the multiplex PCR reads; one entry per CDR3 protein. The data hold around 700,000 distinct CDR3 sequences, with about 35% observed a single time. The CDR3 is 15 residues long. Between the trimmed V and J ends, which lost 2 bases and 1 base, there was a span of 9 bases. The receptor comes from a woman between 35 and 50 years old with Graves' hyperthyroidism. The chain has TRBV12-3 or TRBV12-4 and TRBJ1-5, with D possibly being TRBD1 (6 bases). Sequencing was carried out using blood. This chain's CDR3 is CASSLITGSNQPQHF. The CDR3 nucleotides are TGTGCCAGCAGTTTAATCACAGGGAGCAATCAGCCCCAGCATTTT.